The 14 T cell receptor beta chains reported below all come from one sample, sequenced in a study of human T cells and chemical hapten exposure (dated by TCRdb to the early 2020s). The library was generated by RACE. Sequencing instrument: NextSeq 500. TCRdb reprocessed the public reads (quality trimming at Q25 with fastp, clone calling with MiXCR) and kept in-frame beta chains. CDR3 protein duplicates are merged, each entry listing the most common genes and DNA. The sample data list 380,000 or so distinct CDR3 sequences, and 4.5% to 5.5% of these were observed just once. The leading ten clones occupy about 8.2% of the sample. Per the publication, the time point label means: pre-sensitization, week 0. Sample treatment or condition, as interpreted from the label and publication: therapeutic diphenylcyclopropenone sensitization with weekly scalp DPC. The sequencing here drew on whole blood, taken in connection with sensitization to the hapten diphenylcyclopropenone (DPC). The receptors stem from a woman aged 18-29 years with alopecia areata. Some clones in this sample may be carry-over from other donors' samples.

The chain joins TRBV6-5 to TRBJ2-5; weak D call: TRBD2 (5 bases). The CDR3 runs to 11 residues. Germline V gene data show CDR1 as MNHEY and CDR2 as SVGAGI. The germline V and J ends were trimmed by 4 bases and 10 bases, with 10 bases remaining between them. The DNA of the CDR3 is TGTGCCAGCAGTTCCAGACTACACCAGTACTTC. Translating it yields CASSSRLHQYF.

In this sample, this clonotype turned up many times. The gene calls are TRBV28 and TRBJ2-7, with D perhaps TRBD1 or TRBD2 (5 bases each). The germline V gene encodes CDR1 MDHEN and CDR2 SYDVKM. V was clipped by 3 bases and J by 0 bases, with 12 bases between them. The CDR3 has 15 residues. The CDR3 loop reads CASSLWDGVSYEQYF. CDR3 bases: TGTGCCAGCAGTTTGTGGGACGGCGTCTCCTACGAGCAGTACTTC.

The chain employs TRBV21-1 and TRBJ1-4. TRBV21-1 is designated a pseudogene. The CDR3 spans 13 residues. In DNA, the CDR3 is TGTGCCAGCAGCAACACGGAGGGTGAAAAACTGTTTTTT. This sequence encodes CASSNTEGEKLFF.

This chain connects TRBV5-6 to TRBJ1-1; 7 bases map to TRBD1. The CDR3 has 15 residues. Germline lookup yields CDR1 SGHDT and CDR2 YYEEEE. Germline trimming cut 1 base from V and 1 base from J; bases unmatched to any gene: 4. CDR3 residues: CASSLKDRRNTEAFF. In nucleotides, the CDR3 is TGTGCCAGCAGCTTGAAGGACAGGCGGAACACTGAAGCTTTCTTT.

J is TRBJ2-7 and V is TRBV6-5; the D gene is possibly TRBD1 (6 bases). Deletions cut 4 bases from V and 2 bases from J, with 27 bases between. Germline V gene data show CDR1 as MNHEY and CDR2 as SVGAGI. The CDR3 runs to 19 residues. The CDR3 coding sequence is TGTGCCAGCAGTTGGTTTGGGGACAAGGGCGTCGTAACGCCCTACGAGCAGTACTTC. Its translation: CASSWFGDKGVVTPYEQYF.

The V call is TRBV6-2 or TRBV6-3, the J call TRBJ1-1; weak D call: TRBD1 (5 bases). CDR3 length: 12 residues. V was trimmed by 2 bases and J by 8 bases, leaving 9 bases between them. Germline values: CDR1 MNHEY, CDR2 SVGEGT. The CDR3 loop reads CASSYDRGEAFF. The CDR3 DNA follows: TGTGCCAGCAGTTACGATAGGGGCGAAGCTTTCTTT.

The chain joins TRBV7-2 to TRBJ2-7; 10 bases are shared with TRBD1. This CDR3 is built from 14 residues. Germline CDR1 SGHTA, CDR2 FQGNSA. The junction had 5 bases not matched to a gene; V was cut back by 5 bases and J by 4 bases. The DNA for the CDR3 is TGTGCCAGCAGCATCGACAGGGGGCAATACGAGCAGTACTTC. Its protein is CASSIDRGQYEQYF.

This clonotype was picked up many times. The rearrangement joins TRBV28 to TRBJ1-2, with TRBD1 as a possible D gene (6 bases). The CDR3 totals 15 residues. Per the germline V gene, CDR1 is MDHEN and CDR2 is SYDVKM. The ends were cut back, 1 base at V and 6 bases at J, with 15 bases in the middle. CDR3 DNA: TGTGCCAGCAGTTTATCCCTCCCAGGGGCTGATGGCTACACCTTC. Protein product: CASSLSLPGADGYTF.

This clonotype came up many times. The genes are TRBV27 and TRBJ1-6; D not resolved. Germline V gene data show CDR1 as MNHEY and CDR2 as SMNVEV (reference sequence). V was pared by 6 bases and J by 8 bases, with 8 bases between. CDR3 length: 12 residues. CDR3 sequence reads: CASRTSDSPLHF. Written as DNA, the CDR3 is TGTGCCAGCAGGACCAGTGATTCACCCCTCCACTTT.

The V gene is TRBV27, the J gene TRBJ2-5; D might be TRBD1 (6 bases). Germline lookup yields CDR1 MNHEY and CDR2 SMNVEV (reference sequence). The ends were cut back, 8 bases at V and 5 bases at J, with 27 bases in the middle. This CDR3 is 17 amino acids long. CDR3 residues: CASGHLSDSPSAETQYF. CDR3 nucleotide sequence: TGTGCCAGCGGTCATTTATCGGACAGTCCGTCCGCGGAGACCCAGTACTTC.

This clonotype was seen repeatedly, ten times or more. The gene calls are TRBV7-2 and TRBJ1-2; possible D gene TRBD1, 5 bases. The V end was cut by 5 bases, the J end by 7 bases, with 20 bases between. This CDR3 region has 15 residues. Germline assignment: CDR1 SGHTA and CDR2 FQGNSA. The CDR3 nucleotides are TGTGCCAGCAGCCTCCAGGGAAAGAGACTATTTGGCTACACCTTC. Encoded protein: CASSLQGKRLFGYTF.

This clonotype came up a few times. The CDR3 region has the DNA TGTGCCAGCAGCCACACAGCGTATTGGAATCAGCCCCAGCATTTT. Translating it yields CASSHTAYWNQPQHF. The J gene is TRBJ1-5, the V gene TRBV7-2; unclear D gene. The ends were cut back, 5 bases at V and 4 bases at J, with 15 bases in the middle. Germline values: CDR1 SGHTA, CDR2 FQGNSA. This CDR3 has 15 residues. Full variable domain (outside the CDR3, taken from reference TRBV7-2 and TRBJ1-5): GAGVSQSPSNKVTEKGKDVELRCDPISGHTALYWYRQSLGQGLEFLIYFQGNSAPDKSGLPSDRFSAERTGGSVSTLTIQRTQQEDSAVYLCASSHTAYWNQPQHFGDGTRLSIL.

This chain links TRBV20-1 with TRBJ1-1; D remains ambiguous. V lost 6 bases, J lost 1 base, and 9 bases lay in between. The CDR3 runs to 12 residues. Per germline, CDR1 DFQATT and CDR2 SNEGSKA (reference sequence). The CDR3 DNA reads TGCAGTGCCCTCCCTCGGAACACTGAAGCTTTCTTT. This codes for CSALPRNTEAFF.

This clonotype was seen only a few times. The chain carries TRBV5-1 and TRBJ2-1; the match to TRBD2 covers 10 bases. The CDR3 spans 15 residues. The V gene's germline CDR1 is SGHRS and CDR2 YFSETQ. V was pared by 0 bases and J by 7 bases, with 4 bases of the junction left unmatched. The CDR3 DNA reads as TGCGCCAGCAGCTTGGAGCGGGGGGGCAGGAATGAGCAGTTCTTC. Translated: CASSLERGGRNEQFF. Combining the CDR3 with reference TRBV5-1 and TRBJ2-1 gives the whole variable domain KAGVTQTPRYLIKTRGQQVTLSCSPISGHRSVSWYQQTPGQGLQFLFEYFSETQRNKGNFPGRFSGRQFSNSRSEMNVSTLELGDSALYLCASSLERGGRNEQFFGPGTRLTVL.